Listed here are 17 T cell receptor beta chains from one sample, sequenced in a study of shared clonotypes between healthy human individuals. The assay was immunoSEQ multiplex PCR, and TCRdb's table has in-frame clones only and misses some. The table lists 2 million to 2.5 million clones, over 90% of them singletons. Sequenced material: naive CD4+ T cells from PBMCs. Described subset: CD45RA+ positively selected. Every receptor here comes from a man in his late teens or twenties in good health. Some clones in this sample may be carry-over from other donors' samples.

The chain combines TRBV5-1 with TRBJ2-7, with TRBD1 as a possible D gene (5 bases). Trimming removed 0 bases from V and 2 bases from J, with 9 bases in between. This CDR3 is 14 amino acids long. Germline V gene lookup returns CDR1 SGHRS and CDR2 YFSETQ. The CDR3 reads CASSLVGAAYEQYF. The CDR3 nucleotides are TGCGCCAGCAGCTTGGTAGGGGCGGCCTACGAGCAGTACTTC.

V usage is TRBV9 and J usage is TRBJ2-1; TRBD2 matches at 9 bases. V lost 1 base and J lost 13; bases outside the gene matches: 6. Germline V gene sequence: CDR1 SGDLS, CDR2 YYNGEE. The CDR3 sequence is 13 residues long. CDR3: CASSVTPGLAQFF. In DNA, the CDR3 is TGTGCCAGCAGCGTAACCCCGGGACTAGCCCAGTTCTTC.

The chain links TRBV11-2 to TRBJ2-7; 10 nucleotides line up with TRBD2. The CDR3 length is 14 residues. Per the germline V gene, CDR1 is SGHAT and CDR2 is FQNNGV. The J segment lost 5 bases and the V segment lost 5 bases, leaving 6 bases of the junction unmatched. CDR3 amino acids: CASSRDGLADEQYF. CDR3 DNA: TGTGCCAGCAGCCGCGATGGACTAGCGGACGAGCAGTACTTC.

The CDR3 region is CASSHSGFGYEQYF. In DNA form, the CDR3 reads TGTGCCAGCAGCCACTCAGGGTTCGGCTACGAGCAGTACTTC. V is TRBV5-4 and J is TRBJ2-7; D might be TRBD1 (5 bases). The germline V and J ends were trimmed by 4 bases and 3 bases, with 14 bases remaining between them. CDR3 length: 14 residues. The germline CDR1 and CDR2 sequences are SGHNT and YYREEE (reference sequence).

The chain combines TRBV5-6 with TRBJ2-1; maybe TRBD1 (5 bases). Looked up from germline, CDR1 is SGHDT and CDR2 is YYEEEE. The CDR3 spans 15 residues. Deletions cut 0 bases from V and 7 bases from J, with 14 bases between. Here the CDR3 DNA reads TGTGCCAGCAGCTTGGTCTCAGGGTGGGGTAATGAGCAGTTCTTC. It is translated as CASSLVSGWGNEQFF.

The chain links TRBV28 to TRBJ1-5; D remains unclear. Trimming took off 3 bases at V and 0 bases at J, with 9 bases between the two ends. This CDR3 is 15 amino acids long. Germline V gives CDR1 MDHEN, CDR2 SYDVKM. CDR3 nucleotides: TGTGCCAGCAGTTTCCCCCCATATAGCAATCAGCCCCAGCATTTT. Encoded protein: CASSFPPYSNQPQHF.

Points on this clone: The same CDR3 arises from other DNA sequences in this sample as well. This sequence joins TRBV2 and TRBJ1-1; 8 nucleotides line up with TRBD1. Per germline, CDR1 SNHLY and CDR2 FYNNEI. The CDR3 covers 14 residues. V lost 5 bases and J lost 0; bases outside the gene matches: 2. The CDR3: CASSRQGLNTEAFF. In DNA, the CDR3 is TGTGCCAGCAGTCGACAGGGGCTGAACACTGAAGCTTTCTTT.

The CDR3 here is CASSLLGLAVYEQYF. The CDR3 DNA sequence: TGTGCCAGCAGTCTCCTGGGACTAGCGGTTTACGAGCAGTACTTC. J is TRBJ2-7 and V is TRBV27, with 11 bases fitting TRBD2. From germline, CDR1 is MNHEY and CDR2 SMNVEV (reference sequence). This CDR3 is built from 15 residues. The V gene end was trimmed by 5 bases and the J gene end by 4 bases; junction bases not matched to a gene: 7.

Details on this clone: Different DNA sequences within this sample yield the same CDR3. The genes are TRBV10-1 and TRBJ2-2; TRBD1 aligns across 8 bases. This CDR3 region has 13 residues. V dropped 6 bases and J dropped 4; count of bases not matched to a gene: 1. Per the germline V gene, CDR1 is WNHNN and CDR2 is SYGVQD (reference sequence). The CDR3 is CASSDRGTGELFF. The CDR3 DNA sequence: TGCGCCAGCAGCGACAGGGGCACCGGGGAGCTGTTTTTT.

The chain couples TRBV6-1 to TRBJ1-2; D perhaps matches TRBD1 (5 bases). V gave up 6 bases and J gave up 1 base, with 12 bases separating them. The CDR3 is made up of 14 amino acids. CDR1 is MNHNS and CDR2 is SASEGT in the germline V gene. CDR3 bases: TGTGCCAGCAGCGACATGGGGCTTAACTATGGCTACACCTTC. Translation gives CASSDMGLNYGYTF.

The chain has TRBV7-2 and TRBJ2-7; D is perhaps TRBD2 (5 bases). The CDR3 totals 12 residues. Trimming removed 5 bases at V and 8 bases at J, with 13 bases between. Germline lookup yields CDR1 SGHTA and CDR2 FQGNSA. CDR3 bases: TGTGCCAGCAGCCCTGGACTGAGACAGCAGTACTTC. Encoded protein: CASSPGLRQQYF.

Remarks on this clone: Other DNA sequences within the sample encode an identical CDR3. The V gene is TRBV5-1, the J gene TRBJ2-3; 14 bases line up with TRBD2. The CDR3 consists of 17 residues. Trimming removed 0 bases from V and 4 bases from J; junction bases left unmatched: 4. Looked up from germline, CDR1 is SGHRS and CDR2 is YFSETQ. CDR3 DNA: TGCGCCAGCAGCTTGGGACTAGCGGGAGGGCCAGCAGATACGCAGTATTTT. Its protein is CASSLGLAGGPADTQYF.

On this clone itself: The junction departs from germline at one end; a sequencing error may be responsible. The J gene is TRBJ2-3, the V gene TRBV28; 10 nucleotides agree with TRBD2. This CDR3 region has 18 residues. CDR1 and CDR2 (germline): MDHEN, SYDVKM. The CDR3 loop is CASSLSGLAGVPTYTQYF. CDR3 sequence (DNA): TGTGCCAGCAGTTTATCTGGGCTAGCGGGAGTTCCCACATATACGCAGTATTTT.

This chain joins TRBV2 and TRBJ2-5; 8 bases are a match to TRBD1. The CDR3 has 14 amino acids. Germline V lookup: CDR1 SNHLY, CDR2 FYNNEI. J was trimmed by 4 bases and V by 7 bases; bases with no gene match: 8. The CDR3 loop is CASTFGQGGETQYF. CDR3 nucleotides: TGTGCCAGCACCTTCGGACAGGGCGGAGAGACCCAGTACTTC.

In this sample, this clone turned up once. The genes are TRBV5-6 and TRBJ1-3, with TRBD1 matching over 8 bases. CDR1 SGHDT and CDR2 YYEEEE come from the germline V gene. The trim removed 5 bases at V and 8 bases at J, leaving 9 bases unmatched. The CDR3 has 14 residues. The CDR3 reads CASSREDRGHTIYF. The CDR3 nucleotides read TGTGCCAGCAGTCGGGAAGACAGGGGTCACACCATATATTTT.

CDR3 DNA sequence: TGTGCCACCAGCAGGGGAGGCGGGAGGGGGTACGAGCAGTACTTC. Translating it yields CATSRGGGRGYEQYF. The chain links TRBV15 to TRBJ2-7; TRBD2 aligns across 9 bases. Germline lookup yields CDR1 LNHNV and CDR2 YYDKDF (reference sequence). J was trimmed by 4 bases and V by 3 bases; bases with no gene match: 7. This CDR3 comprises 15 residues.

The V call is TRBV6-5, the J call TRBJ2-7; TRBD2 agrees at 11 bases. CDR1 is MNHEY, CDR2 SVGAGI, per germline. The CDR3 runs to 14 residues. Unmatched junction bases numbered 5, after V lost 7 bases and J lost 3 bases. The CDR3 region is CASMRTSGSYEQYF. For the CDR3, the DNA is TGTGCCAGCATGAGAACTAGCGGGAGCTACGAGCAGTACTTC.